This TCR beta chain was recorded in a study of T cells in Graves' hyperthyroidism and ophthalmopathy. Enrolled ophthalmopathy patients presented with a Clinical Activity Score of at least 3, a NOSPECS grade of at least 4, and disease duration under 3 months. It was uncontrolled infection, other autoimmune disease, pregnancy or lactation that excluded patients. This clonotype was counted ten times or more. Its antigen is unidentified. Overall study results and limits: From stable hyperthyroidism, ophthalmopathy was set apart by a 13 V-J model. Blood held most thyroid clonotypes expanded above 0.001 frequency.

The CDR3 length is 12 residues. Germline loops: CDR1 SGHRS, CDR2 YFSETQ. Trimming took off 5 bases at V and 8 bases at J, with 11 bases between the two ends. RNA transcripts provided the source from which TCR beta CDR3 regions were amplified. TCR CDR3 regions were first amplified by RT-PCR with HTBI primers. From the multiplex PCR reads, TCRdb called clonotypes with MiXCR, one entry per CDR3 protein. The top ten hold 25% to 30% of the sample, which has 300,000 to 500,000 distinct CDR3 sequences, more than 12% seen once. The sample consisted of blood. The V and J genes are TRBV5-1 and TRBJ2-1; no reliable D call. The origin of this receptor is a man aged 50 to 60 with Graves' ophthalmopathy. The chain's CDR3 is CASRRNLDEQFF. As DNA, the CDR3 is TGCGCCAGCAGGCGAAATTTGGATGAGCAGTTCTTC.